The entry below describes one TCR beta chain. Repertoires were generated with immunoSEQ multiplex PCR, while TCRdb's copy carries only in-frame clones and drops some. The sample contains 350,000 or so clones, approximately 88% of which appear only once. The data were taken from a study of blood T cell repertoires in COVID-19. The germline V and J ends were trimmed by 6 bases and 7 bases, with 13 bases remaining between them. The CDR3 covers 14 residues. The germline V gene has CDR1 MDHEN and CDR2 SYDVKM. Sequencing was carried out using peripheral blood. The origin of this receptor is a woman younger than 45 with COVID-19, enrolled during active disease. This chain links TRBV28 with TRBJ1-6; D perhaps matches TRBD1 (5 bases). The CDR3 reads CASSARQTNSPLHF. The DNA for the CDR3 is TGTGCCAGCAGCGCGCGACAGACAAATTCACCCCTCCACTTT.